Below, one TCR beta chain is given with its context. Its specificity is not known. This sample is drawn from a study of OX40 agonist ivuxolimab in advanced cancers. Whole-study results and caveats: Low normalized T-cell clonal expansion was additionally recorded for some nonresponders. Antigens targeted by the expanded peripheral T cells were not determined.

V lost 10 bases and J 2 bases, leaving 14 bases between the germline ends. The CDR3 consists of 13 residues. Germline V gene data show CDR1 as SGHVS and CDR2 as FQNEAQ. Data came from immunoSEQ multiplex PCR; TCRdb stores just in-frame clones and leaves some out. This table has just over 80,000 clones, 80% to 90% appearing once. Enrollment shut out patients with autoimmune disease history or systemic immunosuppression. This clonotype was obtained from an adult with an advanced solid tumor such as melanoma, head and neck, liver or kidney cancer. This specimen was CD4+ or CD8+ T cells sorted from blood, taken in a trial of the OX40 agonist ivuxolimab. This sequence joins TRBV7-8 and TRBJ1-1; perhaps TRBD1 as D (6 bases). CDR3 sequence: CATQDSSNTEAFF. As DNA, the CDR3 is TGTGCCACCCAGGACAGCTCTAACACTGAAGCTTTCTTT.